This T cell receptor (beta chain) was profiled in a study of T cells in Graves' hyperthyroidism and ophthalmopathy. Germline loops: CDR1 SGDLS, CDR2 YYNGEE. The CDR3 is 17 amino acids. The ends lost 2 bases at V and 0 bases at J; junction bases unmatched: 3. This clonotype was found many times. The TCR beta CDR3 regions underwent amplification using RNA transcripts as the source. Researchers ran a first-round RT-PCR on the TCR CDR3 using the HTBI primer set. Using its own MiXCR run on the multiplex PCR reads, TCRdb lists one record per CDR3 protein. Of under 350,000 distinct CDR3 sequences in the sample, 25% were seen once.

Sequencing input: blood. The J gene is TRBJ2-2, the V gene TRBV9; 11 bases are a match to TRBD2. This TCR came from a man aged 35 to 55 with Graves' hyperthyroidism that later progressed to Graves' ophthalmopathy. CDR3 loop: CASSVGLAGPNTGELFF. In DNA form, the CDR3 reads TGTGCCAGCAGCGTTGGACTAGCGGGCCCGAACACCGGGGAGCTGTTTTTT.